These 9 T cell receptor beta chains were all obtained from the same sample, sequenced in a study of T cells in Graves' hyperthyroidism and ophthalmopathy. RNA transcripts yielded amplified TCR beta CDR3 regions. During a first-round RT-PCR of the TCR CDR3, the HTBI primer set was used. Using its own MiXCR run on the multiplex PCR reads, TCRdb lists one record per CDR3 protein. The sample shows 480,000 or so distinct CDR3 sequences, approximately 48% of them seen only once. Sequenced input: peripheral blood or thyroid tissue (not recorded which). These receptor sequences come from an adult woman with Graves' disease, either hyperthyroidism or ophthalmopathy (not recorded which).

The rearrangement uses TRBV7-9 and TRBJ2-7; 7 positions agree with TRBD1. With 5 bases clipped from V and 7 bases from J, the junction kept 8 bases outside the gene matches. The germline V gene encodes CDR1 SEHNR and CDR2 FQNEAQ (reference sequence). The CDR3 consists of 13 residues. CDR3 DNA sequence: TGTGCCAGCAGCCCGTCGACAGGGCAGGAGCAGTACTTC. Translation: CASSPSTGQEQYF.

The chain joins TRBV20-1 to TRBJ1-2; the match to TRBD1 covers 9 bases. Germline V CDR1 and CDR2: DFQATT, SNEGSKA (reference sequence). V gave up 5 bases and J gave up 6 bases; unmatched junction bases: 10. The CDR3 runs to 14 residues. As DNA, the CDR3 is TGCAGTGCTCGATACCGACAGGGGGGGAATGGCTACACCTTC. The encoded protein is CSARYRQGGNGYTF.

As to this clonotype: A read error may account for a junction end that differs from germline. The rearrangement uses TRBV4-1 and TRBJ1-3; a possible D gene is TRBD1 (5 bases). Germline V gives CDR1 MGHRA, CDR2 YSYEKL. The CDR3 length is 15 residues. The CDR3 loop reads CASSQEWGSGNSIYF. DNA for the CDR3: TGCGCCAGCAGCCAAGAATGGGGCTCTGGAAACTCCATATATTTT.

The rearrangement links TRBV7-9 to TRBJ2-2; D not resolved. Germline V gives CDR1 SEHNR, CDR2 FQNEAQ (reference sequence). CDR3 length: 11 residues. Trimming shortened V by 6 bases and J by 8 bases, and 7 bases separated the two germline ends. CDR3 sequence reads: CASSPQGELFF. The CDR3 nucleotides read TGTGCCAGCAGTCCTCAGGGGGAGCTGTTTTTT.

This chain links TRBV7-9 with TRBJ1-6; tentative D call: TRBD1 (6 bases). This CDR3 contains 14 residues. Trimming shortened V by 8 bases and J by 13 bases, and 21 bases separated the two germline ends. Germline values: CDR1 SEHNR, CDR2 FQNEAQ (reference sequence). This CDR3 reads CASGTPGGTAPLHF. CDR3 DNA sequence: TGTGCCAGCGGGACCCCCGGGGGCACGGCGCCCCTCCACTTT. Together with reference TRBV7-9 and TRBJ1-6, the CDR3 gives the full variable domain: DTGVSQNPRHKITKRGQNVTFRCDPISEHNRLYWYRQTLGQGPEFLTYFQNEAQLEKSRLLSDRFSAERPKGSFSTLEIQRTEQGDSAMYLCASGTPGGTAPLHFGNGTRLTVT.

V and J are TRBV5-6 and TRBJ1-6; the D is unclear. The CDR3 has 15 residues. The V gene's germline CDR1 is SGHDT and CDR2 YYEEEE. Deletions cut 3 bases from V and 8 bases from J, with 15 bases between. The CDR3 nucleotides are TGTGCCAGCAGCTCTTCCTGGGAGGGAGATTCACCCCTCCACTTT. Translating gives CASSSSWEGDSPLHF.

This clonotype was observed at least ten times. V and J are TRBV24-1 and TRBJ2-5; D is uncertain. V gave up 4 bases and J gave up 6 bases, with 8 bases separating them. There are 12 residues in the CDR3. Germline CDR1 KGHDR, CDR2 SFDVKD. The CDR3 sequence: CATSDPAKTQYF. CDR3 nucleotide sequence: TGTGCCACCAGTGACCCCGCGAAGACCCAGTACTTC.

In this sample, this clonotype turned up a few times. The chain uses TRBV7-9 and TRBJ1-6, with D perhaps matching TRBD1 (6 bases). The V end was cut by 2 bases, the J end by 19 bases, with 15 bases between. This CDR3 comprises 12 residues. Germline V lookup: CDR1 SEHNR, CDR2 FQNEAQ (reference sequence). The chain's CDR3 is CASSLFDLGQHF. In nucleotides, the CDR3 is TGTGCCAGCAGCTTATTCGATCTTGGACAGCACTTT.

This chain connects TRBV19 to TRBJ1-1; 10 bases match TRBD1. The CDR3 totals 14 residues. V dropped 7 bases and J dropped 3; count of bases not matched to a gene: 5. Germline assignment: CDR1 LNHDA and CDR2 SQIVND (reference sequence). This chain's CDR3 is CASTTTGGDTEAFF. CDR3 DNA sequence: TGTGCCAGTACTACGACAGGGGGCGACACTGAAGCTTTCTTT.